This is a list of T cell receptor beta chains from one sample in a study of blood T cell repertoires in COVID-19. Produced via immunoSEQ multiplex PCR; TCRdb's table is partial and in-frame only. The data hold about 170,000 clones, with about four fifths observed a single time. Sequenced sample: PBMCs or T cells enriched from blood (not recorded which). The receptors here all came from a woman aged 45-65 years in a cohort exposed to, infected with or recovered from COVID-19 (not recorded which). CDR3s include the opening cysteine and the closing phenylalanine or tryptophan. Each record gives: D gene, V gene, clone size, J gene, CDR3 DNA, CDR3 protein. D genes are given only for firm matches. Not every row has a clone size; where given, it reads once, few, many or a size class.

>TRBD1|TRBV6-5|-|TRBJ2-5
TGTGCCAGCAGATCCCACACAGGGGCCCAAGAGACCCAGTACTTC
CASRSHTGAQETQYF
>-|TRBV13|-|TRBJ1-1
TGTGCCACTTTCAAACAGGCCTTGAACACTGAAGCTTTCTTT
CATFKQALNTEAFF
>-|TRBV5-4|once|TRBJ2-1
TGTGCCAGCAGAAGGGACTTTGATGAGCAGTTCTTC
CASRRDFDEQFF
>-|TRBV11-2|-|TRBJ2-5
TGTGCCAGCAGCCCCGCGGGGCTTGGGACCCAGTACTTC
CASSPAGLGTQYF
>TRBD2|TRBV27|few|TRBJ2-1
TGTGCCAGCAGTTTGACTAGCGGGAGTGGGAATGAGCAGTTCTTC
CASSLTSGSGNEQFF
>TRBD2|TRBV5-1|-|TRBJ2-2
TGCGCCAGCAGCTTGGAGGCGGGAGTTGACCCCGGGGAGCTGTTTTTT
CASSLEAGVDPGELFF
>-|TRBV30|-|TRBJ2-3
TGTGCCTGGAGTGCCCCATGGGGGGAAGGGAGGTACGAAGATACGCAGTATTTT
CAWSAPWGEGRYEDTQYF
>TRBD2|TRBV29-1|-|TRBJ2-5
TGCAGCGGGGACGCTAGCGGGGTCGAGACCCAGTACTTC
CSGDASGVETQYF
>-|TRBV7-6|once|TRBJ2-7
TGTGCCAGCAGCTTAGGCCAGGGGCGACCCTACGAGCAGTACTTC
CASSLGQGRPYEQYF
>TRBD1|TRBV7-2|-|TRBJ1-5
TGTGCCAGCAGCTCCGGGACAGGGGGCTTCAATCAGCCCCAGCATTTT
CASSSGTGGFNQPQHF
>-|TRBV28|once|TRBJ2-5
TGTGCCAGCAGCATCCGACAGACAGAGACCCAGTACTTC
CASSIRQTETQYF
>TRBD2|TRBV5-6|-|TRBJ2-1
TGTGCCAGCAGCTTGGGTGGCGGGGGGGCCTTTGGCAATGAGCAGTTCTTC
CASSLGGGGAFGNEQFF
>TRBD2|TRBV11-2|-|TRBJ2-3
TGTGCCAGCAGCTTAGGCGGGGGGCCAGATACGCAGTATTTT
CASSLGGGPDTQYF
>TRBD2|TRBV6-6|-|TRBJ2-1
TGTGCCAGCAGCGCCCGACTAGCGGCTAACAATGAGCAGTTCTTC
CASSARLAANNEQFF
>TRBD2|TRBV15|-|TRBJ2-2
TGTGCCACCAGGGGAGGGTATATCGGGGAGCTGTTTTTT
CATRGGYIGELFF
>-|TRBV29-1|-|TRBJ2-7
TGCAGCGTTGAAGTGAGCTACGAGCAGTACTTC
CSVEVSYEQYF